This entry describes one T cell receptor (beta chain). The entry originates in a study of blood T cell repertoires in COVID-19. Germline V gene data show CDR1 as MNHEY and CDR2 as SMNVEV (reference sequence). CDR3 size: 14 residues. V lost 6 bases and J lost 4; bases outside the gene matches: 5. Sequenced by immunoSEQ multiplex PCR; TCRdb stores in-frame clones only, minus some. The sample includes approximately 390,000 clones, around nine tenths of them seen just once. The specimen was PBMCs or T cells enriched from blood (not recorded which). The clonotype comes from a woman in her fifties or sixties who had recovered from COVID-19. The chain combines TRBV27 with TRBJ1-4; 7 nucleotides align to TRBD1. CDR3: CASSIGQDNEKLFF. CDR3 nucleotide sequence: TGTGCCAGCAGCATTGGACAGGATAATGAAAAACTGTTTTTT.